A selection of T cell receptor beta chains follows, all from one sample in a study of neurological immune-mediated disorders. One entry per CDR3 protein, called by TCRdb with MiXCR from the 5' RACE reads. This table holds just under 45,000 distinct CDR3 sequences, roughly a fifth found once. Sequencing used PBMCs. Receptors were obtained from a man aged 55 to 69 with HTLV-1-associated myelopathy (HAM/TSP). Each CDR3 is given with its conserved first and last residue. Fields, in order: J gene, V gene, D gene, CDR3 protein. The D gene is left open where the match is weak.

TRBJ2-1 | TRBV2 | TRBD1 | CASSEQGQGANEQFF
TRBJ1-6 | TRBV14 | . | CASSPRTPSYNSPLHF
TRBJ1-1 | TRBV20-1 | . | CSASSDRSPSAFF
TRBJ1-1 | TRBV5-1 | TRBD1 | CASSPEGDRGTEAFF
TRBJ2-5 | TRBV5-1 | . | CASSPSQETQYF
TRBJ1-6 | TRBV9 | TRBD1 | CASSADRDSPLHF
TRBJ2-1 | TRBV11-2 | . | CASSQLGGKYNEQFF
TRBJ2-3 | TRBV20-1 | . | CSAIFGNTDTQYF
TRBJ2-5 | TRBV24-1 | . | CATSDFGGRGETQYF
TRBJ2-3 | TRBV20-1 | TRBD2 | CSARDISGRKDTQYF
TRBJ2-7 | TRBV9 | TRBD1 | CASSASGTGIEEQYF
TRBJ2-5 | TRBV12-3/TRBV12-4 | . | CASSSGQAGVETQYF
TRBJ2-1 | TRBV20-1 | TRBD2 | CSARAPMSGTSGNEQFF
TRBJ1-1 | TRBV5-1 | . | CASSLTGQQAAFF
TRBJ1-1 | TRBV7-9 | . | CASSLNGALGSAAFF
TRBJ2-3 | TRBV6-2/TRBV6-3 | TRBD1 | CVTRGQGIDTQYF
TRBJ2-2 | TRBV5-1 | . | CASSFGIQGTGELFF